This TCR beta chain was recovered during a study of identical twins. Overall study findings and caveats: In cord blood, abundant beta clonotypes had fewer insertions; memory showed no trend. Within twin pairs, the out-of-frame alpha sequences they shared showed excess low generation probability.

TCRdb fed the 5' RACE reads into MiXCR, producing one record per CDR3 protein. The sample holds fewer than 450,000 distinct CDR3 sequences, roughly 9% seen once. This clonotype was picked up many times. Its matching antigen is unknown. J lost 5 bases, V lost 6 bases, and 2 bases had no gene match. This CDR3 contains 14 residues. The clonotype comes from a woman between 50 and 59 years old in good health. The chain is built from TRBV12-3 or TRBV12-4 and TRBJ2-2, with 11 nucleotides matching TRBD2. The sequencing input was naive T cells sorted from blood. The CDR3 spells CASSPSGRTGELFF. CDR3 DNA sequence: TGTGCCAGCAGCCCTAGCGGGAGGACCGGGGAGCTGTTTTTT.